This TCR beta chain was found in a study of T-cell reconstitution after alpha-beta-depleted transplantation in children. This clonotype was observed at least ten times. Its specificity is unknown. Broader study findings: Several hundred expanded graft clones reportedly gave rise to the alpha-beta T cells present about two months after transplant. It was newly produced T cells that mostly accounted for T-cell counts and diversity one year after transplant. From surviving recipient T cells and thymic progenitors came the high day-60 TCRbeta diversity observed in some patients.

During its preparation, the TCRbeta library received unique molecular identifiers. Each CDR3 protein is one row after TCRdb ran MiXCR on the PCR reads. The table shows about 300,000 distinct CDR3 sequences, with around 7.3% occurring only once. The clonotype comes from a female patient aged 2-9 years who had a stem cell transplant for Fanconi anemia, so the T cells may come from the graft donor. The specimen comprised peripheral blood, sampled 360 days after TCRalphabeta/CD19-depleted stem cell transplant.

CDR3 in DNA: TGCGCCAGCATCCTTGCGGATACGCAGTATTTT. It is translated as CASILADTQYF. The V and J genes are TRBV5-1 and TRBJ2-3; D gene uncertain. Trimming cost V 6 bases and J 6 bases, with 8 bases left between them. Germline CDR1 SGHRS, CDR2 YFSETQ. The CDR3 has 11 amino acids.